Described below is a single T cell receptor beta chain sequence and its context. Its antigen is not identified. Trimming removed 0 bases at V and 4 bases at J, with 9 bases between. Per the germline V gene, CDR1 is MGHRA and CDR2 is YSYEKL. The CDR3 runs 14 residues. Sequenced by immunoSEQ multiplex PCR; TCRdb stores in-frame clones only, minus some. The table includes some 2.1 million clones, 95% detected once. These data come from a study of shared clonotypes between healthy human individuals. Study conclusions and caveats: Depth was large, yet rarefaction showed that sorted-subset sequencing was incomplete. Across subsets, estimated richness was generally greater for naive than for memory populations. Non-shared clonotypes were found to have lower generation probabilities than the clonotypes that were shared by all four of the sorted-subset donors.

This TCR was sampled from a man younger than 30 in good health. The chain links TRBV4-1 to TRBJ1-2; D unresolved. Sequencing input: naive CD4+ T cells sorted from blood. The subset is: CD45RA+ positively selected. CDR3 amino acids: CASSQETLSYGYTF. CDR3 in DNA: TGCGCCAGCAGCCAAGAAACCCTTAGCTATGGCTACACCTTC.